This T cell receptor beta chain derives from a study of cytotoxic CD8 clonotypes in ibrutinib-treated CLL. For the study at large: The patients comprised about a dozen relapsed/refractory and some 15 treatment-naive cases, approximately 17 IGHV unmutated. Sequencing produced an average of around 260,000 productive templates and 85,000 to 100,000 productive rearrangements per sample.

A note on this clone: Its antigen remains unknown.

The germline V gene has CDR1 SQVTM and CDR2 ANQGSEA. The CDR3 runs to 11 residues. Trimming cost V 4 bases and J 4 bases, with 8 bases left between them. Data came from immunoSEQ multiplex PCR; TCRdb stores just in-frame clones and leaves some out. Of some 150,000 clones listed, 70% to 90% are singletons. Notes on the study in general: Baseline clonality, higher than in age-matched healthy donors, tracked circulating CD8+ T-cell counts.

The source was PBMCs, collected after 36 months of ibrutinib treatment. This chain uses TRBV29-1 with TRBJ2-7, with D tentatively TRBD1 or TRBD2 (5 bases each). The TCR was taken from a human donor with chronic lymphocytic leukemia. This CDR3 reads CSVGDRYEQYF. The CDR3 coding sequence is TGCAGCGTTGGGGACCGTTACGAGCAGTACTTC.